This TCR beta chain is from a study of Ad26.COV2.S vaccination and SARS-CoV-2 variants. Noted treatment: approximately 18 received Ad26.COV2.S at low or high dose, single or two shots; about 5 received placebo; per-sample allocation not given. Repertoires come from day 63 after the first vaccine or placebo injection. This person who donated was an adult of 18-55 years in Boston. Notes on the study in general: Non-spike TCR breadth showed similarity between vaccine and placebo recipients.

Assay: immunoSEQ multiplex PCR; the TCRdb copy retains only in-frame clones and omits some. The data contain 320,000 or so clones, about nine tenths of them singletons. About this clone: What it recognizes is unknown.

Looked up from germline, CDR1 is WSHSY and CDR2 is SAAADI. The length of the CDR3 is 17 residues. V lost 6 bases, J lost 8 bases, and 15 bases stayed unmatched. V usage is TRBV10-2 and J usage is TRBJ2-1, with 11 bases matching TRBD2. The sequence was collected from a person between 18 and 59 years old who received the Ad26.COV2.S COVID-19 vaccine or a placebo. Sample: peripheral blood, taken in a trial of Ad26.COV2.S vaccine versus placebo. In DNA form, the CDR3 reads TGCGCCAGCAGCGCCAGACTTACTAGCGGGAGTAAGGATGAGCAGTTCTTC. It specifies CASSARLTSGSKDEQFF.